A selection of T cell receptor beta chains follows, all from one sample in a study of CD8+CD57+ T cells in acquired aplastic anemia. MiXCR, run by TCRdb on the reads, gives a single entry per CDR3 protein. The sample records fewer than 70,000 distinct CDR3 sequences, roughly half being singletons. Sequencing was done on a sample of sorted CD4+, CD8+, or CD8+CD57+ T cells (not recorded which) from PBMCs. These receptors came from a human donor in good health, serving as a control. Both conserved end residues are part of each CDR3.

V: TRBV5-6; J: TRBJ2-7; CDR3: CASSSTYRVYGQYF
V: TRBV20-1; J: TRBJ1-2; CDR3: CSARDFGRDHYGYTF
V: TRBV9; J: TRBJ1-2; CDR3: CASSVQGGFLGGYTF
V: TRBV7-2; J: TRBJ1-6; CDR3: CASSRPGNSPLHF
V: TRBV18; J: TRBJ1-1; CDR3: CASSPRQSDTEAFF
V: TRBV4-1; J: TRBJ2-1; CDR3: CASSQTLTSGRYEQFF
V: TRBV6-1; J: TRBJ2-7; CDR3: CATFIGESAYEQYF
V: TRBV19; J: TRBJ1-2; CDR3: CASNRRGRVGGYTF
V: TRBV15; J: TRBJ1-1; CDR3: CATGLGQVTEAFF
V: TRBV19; J: TRBJ1-6; CDR3: CASAQGNYNSPLHF
V: TRBV9; J: TRBJ2-7; CDR3: CASSVGSGALYEQYF
V: TRBV7-2; J: TRBJ2-2; CDR3: CASSLAPGGSTNTGELFF
V: TRBV12-3/TRBV12-4; J: TRBJ1-6; CDR3: CASSDSSDISSPLHF
V: TRBV12-3/TRBV12-4; J: TRBJ1-1; CDR3: CASSFADRGQTEAFF
V: TRBV7-2; J: TRBJ1-3; CDR3: CASSLGPGSNTIYF
V: TRBV9; J: TRBJ2-7; CDR3: CASSRDPGAYEQYF
V: TRBV10-2; J: TRBJ1-5; CDR3: CASGYGTGGDQPQHF
V: TRBV15; J: TRBJ2-7; CDR3: CATSRRRDSSYEQYF
V: TRBV9; J: TRBJ2-2; CDR3: CASSTSGDPGELFF
V: TRBV29-1; J: TRBJ1-4; CDR3: CSVMDRGNEKLFF
V: TRBV19; J: TRBJ2-5; CDR3: CASSIGGAGKETQYF
V: TRBV10-1; J: TRBJ2-1; CDR3: CASSPRDSLSYEQFF